This T cell receptor (beta chain) stems from a study of T-cell memory formation after mild COVID-19. The CDR3 extends over 16 amino acids. Germline values: CDR1 SGHTA, CDR2 FQGNSA. Trimming removed 5 bases from V and 5 bases from J; junction bases left unmatched: 9. TCRdb itself ran the 5' RACE reads through MiXCR, one entry per CDR3 protein. The sample lists 220,000 or so distinct CDR3 sequences; around 9.5% were seen once. This clonotype was seen many times. V gene TRBV7-2 combines with J gene TRBJ2-2; 9 bases are shared with TRBD2. The sequence was collected from a man younger than 30 who had mild COVID-19 (a few samples of this study predate the infection). Cell type and time point are not known. The specimen was PBMCs or a T cell subset sorted from them (not recorded which). The CDR3 reads CASSPRASGVTGELFF. As DNA, the CDR3 is TGTGCCAGCAGCCCCCGCGCTAGCGGGGTTACCGGGGAGCTGTTTTTT.